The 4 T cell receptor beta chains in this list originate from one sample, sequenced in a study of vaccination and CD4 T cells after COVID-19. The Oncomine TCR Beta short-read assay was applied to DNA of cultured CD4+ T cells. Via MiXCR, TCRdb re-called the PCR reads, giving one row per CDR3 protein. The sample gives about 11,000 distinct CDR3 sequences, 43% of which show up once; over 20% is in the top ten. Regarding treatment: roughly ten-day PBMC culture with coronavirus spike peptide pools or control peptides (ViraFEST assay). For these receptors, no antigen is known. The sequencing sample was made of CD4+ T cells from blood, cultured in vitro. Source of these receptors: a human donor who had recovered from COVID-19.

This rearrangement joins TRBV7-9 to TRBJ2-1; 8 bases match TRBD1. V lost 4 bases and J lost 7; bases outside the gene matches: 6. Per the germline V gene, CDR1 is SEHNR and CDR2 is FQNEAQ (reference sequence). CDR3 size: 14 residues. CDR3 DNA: TGTGCCAGCAGCTCCCGGACAGGGTTTAATGAGCAGTTCTTC. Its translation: CASSSRTGFNEQFF.

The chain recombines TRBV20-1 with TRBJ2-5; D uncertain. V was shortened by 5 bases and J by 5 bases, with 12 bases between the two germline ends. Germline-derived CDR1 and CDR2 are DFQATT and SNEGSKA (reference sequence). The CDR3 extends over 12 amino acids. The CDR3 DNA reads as TGCAGTGCTGGATTCATACGTGAGACCCAGTACTTC. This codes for CSAGFIRETQYF.

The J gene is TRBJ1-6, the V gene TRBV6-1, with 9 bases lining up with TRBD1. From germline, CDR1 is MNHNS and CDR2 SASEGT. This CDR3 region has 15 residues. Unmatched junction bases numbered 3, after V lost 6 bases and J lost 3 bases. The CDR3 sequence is CASSRQGVYNSPLHF. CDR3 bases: TGTGCCAGCAGCCGACAGGGGGTCTATAATTCACCCCTCCACTTT.

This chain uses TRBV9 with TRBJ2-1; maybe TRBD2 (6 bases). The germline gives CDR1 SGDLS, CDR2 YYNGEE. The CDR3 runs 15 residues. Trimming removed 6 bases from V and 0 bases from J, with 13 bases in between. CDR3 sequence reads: CASTRGGRSYNEQFF. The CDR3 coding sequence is TGTGCCAGCACTCGGGGAGGACGCTCCTACAATGAGCAGTTCTTC.